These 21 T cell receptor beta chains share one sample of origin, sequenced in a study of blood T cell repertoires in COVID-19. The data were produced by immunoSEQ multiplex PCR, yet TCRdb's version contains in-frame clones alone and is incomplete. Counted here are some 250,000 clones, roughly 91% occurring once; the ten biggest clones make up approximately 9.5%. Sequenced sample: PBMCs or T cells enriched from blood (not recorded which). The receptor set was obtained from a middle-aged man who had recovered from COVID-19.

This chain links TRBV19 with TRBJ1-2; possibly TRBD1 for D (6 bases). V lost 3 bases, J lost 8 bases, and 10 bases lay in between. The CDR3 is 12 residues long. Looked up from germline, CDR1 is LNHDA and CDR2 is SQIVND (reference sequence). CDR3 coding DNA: TGTGCCAGTAGTATTAGACAGGCGGGCTACACCTTC. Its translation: CASSIRQAGYTF.

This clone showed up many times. In DNA, the CDR3 is TGTGCCAGCAGCCGTCGGGACTACAATCAGCCCCAGCATTTT. Its translation: CASSRRDYNQPQHF. The genes are TRBV5-6 and TRBJ1-5, with D possibly TRBD1 on 5 matching bases. Germline V gene sequence: CDR1 SGHDT, CDR2 YYEEEE. Trimming left V 4 bases short and J 3 bases short, with 11 bases between. The CDR3 is 14 amino acids.

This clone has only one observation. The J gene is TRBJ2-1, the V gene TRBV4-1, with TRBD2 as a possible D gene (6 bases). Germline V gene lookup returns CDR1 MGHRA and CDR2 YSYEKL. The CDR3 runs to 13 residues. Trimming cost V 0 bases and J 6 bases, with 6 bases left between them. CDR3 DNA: TGCGCCAGCAGCCAAGATAGCGGCAATGAGCAGTTCTTC. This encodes CASSQDSGNEQFF.

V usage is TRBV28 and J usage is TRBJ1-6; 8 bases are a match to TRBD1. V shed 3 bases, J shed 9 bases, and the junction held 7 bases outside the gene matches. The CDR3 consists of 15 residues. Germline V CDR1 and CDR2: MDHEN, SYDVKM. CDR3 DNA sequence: TGTGCCAGCAGTTTGTGGGACAGGACAGGTTCACCCCTCCACTTT. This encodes CASSLWDRTGSPLHF.

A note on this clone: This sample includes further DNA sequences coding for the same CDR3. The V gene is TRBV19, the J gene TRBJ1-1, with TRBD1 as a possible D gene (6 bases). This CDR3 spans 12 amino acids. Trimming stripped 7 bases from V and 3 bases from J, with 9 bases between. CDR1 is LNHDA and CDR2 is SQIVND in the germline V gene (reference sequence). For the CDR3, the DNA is TGTGCCAGTACGACAGGCTACACTGAAGCTTTCTTT. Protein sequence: CASTTGYTEAFF.

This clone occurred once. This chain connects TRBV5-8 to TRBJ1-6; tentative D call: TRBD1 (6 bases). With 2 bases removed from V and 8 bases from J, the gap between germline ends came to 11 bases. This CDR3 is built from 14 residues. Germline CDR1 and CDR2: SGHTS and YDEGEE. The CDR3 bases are TGTGCCAGCAGCTTAAAGGGGGGGCATTCACCCCTCCACTTT. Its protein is CASSLKGGHSPLHF.

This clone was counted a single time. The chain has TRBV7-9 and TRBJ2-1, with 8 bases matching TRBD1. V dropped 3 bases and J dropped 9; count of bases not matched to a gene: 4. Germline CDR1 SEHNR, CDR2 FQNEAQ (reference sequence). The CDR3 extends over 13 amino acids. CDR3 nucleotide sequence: TGTGCCAGCAGCTTCGACAGGGGCACTGAGCAGTTCTTC. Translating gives CASSFDRGTEQFF.

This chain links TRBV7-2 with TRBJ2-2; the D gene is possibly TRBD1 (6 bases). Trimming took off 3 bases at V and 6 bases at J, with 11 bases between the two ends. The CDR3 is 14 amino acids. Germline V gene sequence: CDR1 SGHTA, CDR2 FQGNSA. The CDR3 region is CASSLQGRAGELFF. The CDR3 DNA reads TGTGCCAGCAGCTTGCAGGGGCGAGCCGGGGAGCTGTTTTTT.

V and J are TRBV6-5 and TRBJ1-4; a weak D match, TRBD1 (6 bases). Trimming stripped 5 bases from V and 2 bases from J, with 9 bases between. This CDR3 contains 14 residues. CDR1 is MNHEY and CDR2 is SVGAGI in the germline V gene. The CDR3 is CASSRGTTNEKLFF. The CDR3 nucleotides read TGTGCCAGCAGTAGGGGGACGACTAATGAAAAACTGTTTTTT.

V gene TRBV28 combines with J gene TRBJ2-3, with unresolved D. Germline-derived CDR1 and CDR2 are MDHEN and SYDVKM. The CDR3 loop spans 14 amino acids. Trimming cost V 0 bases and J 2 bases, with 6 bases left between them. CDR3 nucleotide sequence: TGTGCCAGCAGTTTATGGGGCTCCACAGATACGCAGTATTTT. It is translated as CASSLWGSTDTQYF. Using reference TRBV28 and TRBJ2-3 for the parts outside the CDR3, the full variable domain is DVKVTQSSRYLVKRTGEKVFLECVQDMDHENMFWYRQDPGLGLRLIYFSYDVKMKEKGDIPEGYSVSREKKERFSLILESASTNQTSMYLCASSLWGSTDTQYFGPGTRLTVL.

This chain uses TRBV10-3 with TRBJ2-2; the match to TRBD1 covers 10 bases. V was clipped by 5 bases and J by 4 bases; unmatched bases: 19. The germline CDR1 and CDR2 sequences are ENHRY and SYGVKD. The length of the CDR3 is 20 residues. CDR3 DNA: TGTGCCATCAGTCTCCCCCTGGGACAGGGGCCGGAACGGGGCACCGGGGAGCTGTTTTTT. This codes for CAISLPLGQGPERGTGELFF.

CDR3 residues: CSETAALTDTQYF. The CDR3 bases are TGCAGCGAGACAGCTGCACTCACAGATACGCAGTATTTT. The rearrangement links TRBV29-1 to TRBJ2-3; a weak D match, TRBD1 (5 bases). The germline gives CDR1 SQVTM, CDR2 ANQGSEA. Trimming cost V 7 bases and J 2 bases, with 13 bases left between them. The CDR3 runs to 13 residues.

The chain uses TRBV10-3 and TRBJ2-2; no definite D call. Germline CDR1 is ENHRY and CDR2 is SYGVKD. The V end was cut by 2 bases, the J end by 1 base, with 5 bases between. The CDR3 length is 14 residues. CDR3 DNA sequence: TGTGCCATCAGTGAGCAACAGAACACCGGGGAGCTGTTTTTT. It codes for CAISEQQNTGELFF.

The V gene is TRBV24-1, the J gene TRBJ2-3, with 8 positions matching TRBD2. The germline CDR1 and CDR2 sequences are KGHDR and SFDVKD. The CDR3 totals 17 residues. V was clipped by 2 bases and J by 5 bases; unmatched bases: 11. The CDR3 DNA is TGTGCCACCAGTGATTCCCAGGGCGGGAGGATCTTAGATACGCAGTATTTT. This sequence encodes CATSDSQGGRILDTQYF.

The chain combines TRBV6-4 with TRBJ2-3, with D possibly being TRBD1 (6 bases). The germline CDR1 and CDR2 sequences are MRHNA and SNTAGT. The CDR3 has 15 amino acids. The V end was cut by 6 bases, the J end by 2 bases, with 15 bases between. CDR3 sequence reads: CASREQGGVTDTQYF. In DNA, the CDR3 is TGTGCCAGCAGAGAACAGGGTGGTGTCACAGATACGCAGTATTTT.

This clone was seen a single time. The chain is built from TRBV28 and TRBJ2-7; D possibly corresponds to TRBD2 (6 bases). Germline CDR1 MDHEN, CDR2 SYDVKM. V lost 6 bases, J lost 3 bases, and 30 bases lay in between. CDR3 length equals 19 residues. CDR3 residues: CASRYTDSFWGGDSYEQYF. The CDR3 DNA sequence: TGTGCCAGCAGGTACACAGACTCATTTTGGGGCGGGGATAGCTACGAGCAGTACTTC.

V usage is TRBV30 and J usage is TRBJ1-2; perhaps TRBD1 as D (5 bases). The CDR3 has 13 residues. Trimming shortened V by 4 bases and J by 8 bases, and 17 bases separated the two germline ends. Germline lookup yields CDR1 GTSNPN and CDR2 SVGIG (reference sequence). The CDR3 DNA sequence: TGTGCCTGGACCTCGGCTAAGGGGCGCGGCTACACCTTC. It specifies CAWTSAKGRGYTF.

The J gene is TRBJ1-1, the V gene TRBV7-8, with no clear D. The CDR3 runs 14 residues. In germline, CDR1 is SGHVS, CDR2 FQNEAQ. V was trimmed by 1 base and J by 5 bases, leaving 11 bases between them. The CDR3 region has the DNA TGTGCCAGCAGCTTAGGCGGGTGGAGTACTGAAGCTTTCTTT. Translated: CASSLGGWSTEAFF.

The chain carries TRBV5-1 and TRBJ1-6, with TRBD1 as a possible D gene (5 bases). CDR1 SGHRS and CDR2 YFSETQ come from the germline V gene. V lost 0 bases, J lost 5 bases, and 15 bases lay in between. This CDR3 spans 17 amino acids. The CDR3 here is CASSLVSGVPNNSPLHF. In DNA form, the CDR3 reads TGCGCCAGCAGCTTGGTGTCGGGGGTTCCCAATAATTCACCCCTCCACTTT.

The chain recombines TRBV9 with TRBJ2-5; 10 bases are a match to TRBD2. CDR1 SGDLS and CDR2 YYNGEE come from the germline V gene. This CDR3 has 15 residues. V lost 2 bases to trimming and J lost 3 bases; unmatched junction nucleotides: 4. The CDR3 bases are TGTGCCAGCAGCGTTGCCGGACTAGCGGAAGAGACCCAGTACTTC. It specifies CASSVAGLAEETQYF. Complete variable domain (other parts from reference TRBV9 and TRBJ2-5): DSGVTQTPKHLITATGQRVTLRCSPRSGDLSVYWYQQSLDQGLQFLIQYYNGEERAKGNILERFSAQQFPDLHSELNLSSLELGDSALYFCASSVAGLAEETQYFGPGTRLLVL.

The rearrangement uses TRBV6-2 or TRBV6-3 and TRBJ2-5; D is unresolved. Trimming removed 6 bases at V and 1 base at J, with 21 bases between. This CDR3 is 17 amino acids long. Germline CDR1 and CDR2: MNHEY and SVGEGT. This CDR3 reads CASSRYEATMAQETQYF. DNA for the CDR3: TGTGCCAGCAGCCGATACGAGGCAACTATGGCCCAAGAGACCCAGTACTTC.